This TCR beta chain appears in the sequencing data of a study of blood T cells in healthy people across ages. With a J-beta primer mix and a sample-barcoded 5' primer, a second PCR ran about 7 to 12 cycles. Each single sample gave us at least 2.5 million CDR3-containing paired-end reads. TCRdb used MiXCR to reprocess the 5' RACE reads, holding one entry per CDR3 protein. The sample shows around 900,000 distinct CDR3 sequences, about 51% of them seen only once. The V segment lost 8 bases and the J segment 10 bases; nucleotides outside the gene matches: 8. Germline V CDR1 and CDR2: SQVTM, ANQGSEA. The CDR3 is 11 amino acids.

The sample taken for sequencing was blood. This TCR was recovered from a woman in her sixties or seventies in good health. The chain combines TRBV29-1 with TRBJ2-1, with TRBD2 identical over 7 bases. CDR3 sequence: CSTGGTGEQFF. CDR3 DNA sequence: TGCAGCACCGGGGGGACGGGAGAGCAGTTCTTC.